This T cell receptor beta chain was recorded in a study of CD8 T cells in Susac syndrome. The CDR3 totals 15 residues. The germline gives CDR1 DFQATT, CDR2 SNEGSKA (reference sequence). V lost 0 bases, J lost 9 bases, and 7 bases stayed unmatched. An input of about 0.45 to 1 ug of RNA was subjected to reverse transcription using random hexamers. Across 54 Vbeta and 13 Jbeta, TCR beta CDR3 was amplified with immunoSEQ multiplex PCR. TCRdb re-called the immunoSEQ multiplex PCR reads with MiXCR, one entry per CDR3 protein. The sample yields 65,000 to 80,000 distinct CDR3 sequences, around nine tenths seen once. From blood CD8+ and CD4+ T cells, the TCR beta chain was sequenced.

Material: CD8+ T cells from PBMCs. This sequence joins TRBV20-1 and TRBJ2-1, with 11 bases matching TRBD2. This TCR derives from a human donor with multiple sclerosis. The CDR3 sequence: CSARDLPSGGSEQFF. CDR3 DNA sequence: TGCAGTGCTAGAGATTTGCCTAGCGGGGGGAGTGAGCAGTTCTTC.